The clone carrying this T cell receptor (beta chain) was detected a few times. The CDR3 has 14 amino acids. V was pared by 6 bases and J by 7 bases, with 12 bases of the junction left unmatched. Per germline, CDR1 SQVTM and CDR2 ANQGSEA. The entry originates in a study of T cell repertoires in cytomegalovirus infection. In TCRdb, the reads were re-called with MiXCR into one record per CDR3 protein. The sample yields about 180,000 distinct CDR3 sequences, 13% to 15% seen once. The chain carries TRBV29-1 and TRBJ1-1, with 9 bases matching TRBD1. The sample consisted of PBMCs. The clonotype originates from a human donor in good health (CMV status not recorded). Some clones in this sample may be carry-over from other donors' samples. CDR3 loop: CSVHRRQGVGEAFF. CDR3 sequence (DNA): TGCAGCGTCCACCGAAGACAGGGGGTCGGTGAAGCTTTCTTT.